These T cell receptor beta chains were read from a single sample in a study of regulatory T cells in long-lasting Graves disease. A single record per CDR3 protein comes from TCRdb applying MiXCR to the multiplex PCR reads. Here the sample spans roughly 400,000 distinct CDR3 sequences, less than 25% being singletons. This specimen was peripheral blood mononuclear cells (PBMCs), taken when the disease was refractory, from a patient treated with antithyroid drugs. Receptors were obtained from a female donor with Graves disease. The CDR3 runs from the conserved cysteine through the conserved F or W. Fields, in order: clone size, D gene, J gene, V gene, CDR3 DNA, CDR3 protein. D genes are given only for firm matches. Not every row has a clone size; where given, it reads once, few, many or a size class.

many	NA	TRBJ2-5	TRBV11-2	TGTGCCAGCAGCTTACTGTGGGAGACCCAGTACTTC	CASSLLWETQYF
few	NA	TRBJ2-7	TRBV7-8	TGTGCCAGCAGCCCGGGCCGGTCAGGCTACGAGCAGTACTTC	CASSPGRSGYEQYF
many	TRBD2	TRBJ2-7	TRBV7-9	TGTGCCAGCAGCACCAGAGCGGGAGGGTCCTACGAGCAGTACTTC	CASSTRAGGSYEQYF
many	NA	TRBJ2-2	TRBV7-2	TGTGCCAGCAGCTTAGGGGCTCAAATCGCCACCGGGGAGCTGTTTTTT	CASSLGAQIATGELFF
NA	NA	TRBJ1-2	TRBV19	TGTGCCAGTTTCGTAAAGGAGCACTATGGCTACACCTTC	CASFVKEHYGYTF
many	TRBD1	TRBJ1-1	TRBV3-1	TGTGCCAGCAGCCAAACTGTGGACAGGGGAGCTTTCTTT	CASSQTVDRGAFF
NA	TRBD1	TRBJ1-2	TRBV2	TGTGCCAGCAGACCCACATCAGGGGGCGCAGGCTACACCTTC	CASRPTSGGAGYTF
few	TRBD2	TRBJ2-5	TRBV7-2	TGTGCCAGCAGCTTAGCGCGATTAGCGGGAGTTGAGACCCAGTACTTC	CASSLARLAGVETQYF
many	NA	TRBJ1-2	TRBV6-1	TGTGCCTCCAACAGCAACTATGGCTACACCTTC	CASNSNYGYTF
NA	NA	TRBJ1-5	TRBV3-1	TGTGCCAGCAGCCTCACATCGAGCAATCAGCCCCAGCATTTT	CASSLTSSNQPQHF
few	NA	TRBJ1-2	TRBV10-3	TGTGCCATCAGTGAGCATACAGAGAACCATGGCTACACCTTC	CAISEHTENHGYTF
many	TRBD2	TRBJ2-5	TRBV7-2	TGTGCCAGCAGCTCTGAACTAGCGGGGGACCCGGACTTC	CASSSELAGDPDF
few	NA	TRBJ1-5	TRBV2	TGTGCCAGCAGTGTACTTTATAGCAATCAGCCCCAGCATTTT	CASSVLYSNQPQHF
once	TRBD1	TRBJ2-7	TRBV5-4	TGTGCCAGCAGCGTGACAGGGGGTCGCGAGCAGTACTTC	CASSVTGGREQYF
few	NA	TRBJ1-6	TRBV27	TGTGCCAGCAGTCCCGAGGGGAATTCACCCCTCCACTTT	CASSPEGNSPLHF
NA	NA	TRBJ1-2	TRBV11-2	TGTGCCAGTAGTATCGAACCGGTCGGTGGCTACACCTTC	CASSIEPVGGYTF